This TCR beta chain was retrieved from a study of CD8 T cells in Susac syndrome. Random hexamers were used to reverse transcribe the RNA input (about 0.5 to 1 ug). Amplification of the TCR beta CDR3 was carried out by immunoSEQ multiplex PCR, which spanned a total of 54 Vbeta and 13 Jbeta segments. TCRdb reanalysed the immunoSEQ multiplex PCR reads using MiXCR and keeps one entry per CDR3 protein. The data show under 550,000 distinct CDR3 sequences, approximately 85% seen once. This clonotype has just a few counts. Per the germline V gene, CDR1 is MNHEY and CDR2 is SMNVEV (reference sequence). Deletions cut 3 bases from V and 0 bases from J, with 5 bases between. This CDR3 has 13 residues. It was treatment-naive patients with stable or active relapsing-remitting disease who made up the multiple sclerosis controls.

The rearrangement links TRBV27 to TRBJ1-1; the D is unclear. Sequencing input: CD8+ T cells from PBMCs. This sequence was found in a human donor with multiple sclerosis. The CDR3 DNA is TGTGCCAGCAGTTTTTCGGTGAACACTGAAGCTTTCTTT. It yields the protein CASSFSVNTEAFF.